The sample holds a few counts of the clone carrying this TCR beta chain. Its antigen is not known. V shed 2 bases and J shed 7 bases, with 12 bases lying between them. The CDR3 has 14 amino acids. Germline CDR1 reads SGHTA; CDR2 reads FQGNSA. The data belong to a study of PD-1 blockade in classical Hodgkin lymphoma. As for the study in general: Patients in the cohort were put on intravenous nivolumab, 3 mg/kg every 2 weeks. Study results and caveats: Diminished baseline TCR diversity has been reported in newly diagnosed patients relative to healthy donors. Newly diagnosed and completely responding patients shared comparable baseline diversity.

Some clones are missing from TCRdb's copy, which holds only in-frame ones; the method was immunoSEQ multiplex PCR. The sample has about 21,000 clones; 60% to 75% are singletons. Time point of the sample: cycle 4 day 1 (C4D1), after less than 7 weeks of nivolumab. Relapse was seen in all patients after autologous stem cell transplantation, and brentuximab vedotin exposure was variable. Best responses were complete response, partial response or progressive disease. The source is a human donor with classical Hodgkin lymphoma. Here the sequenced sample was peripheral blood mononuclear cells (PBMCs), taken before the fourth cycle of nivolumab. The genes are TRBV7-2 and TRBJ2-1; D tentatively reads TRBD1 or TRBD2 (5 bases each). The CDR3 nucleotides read TGTGCCAGCAGCTTACCCCCGGGGCGGAATGAGCAGTTCTTC. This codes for CASSLPPGRNEQFF.